This T cell receptor (beta chain) was profiled in a study of vaccination effects on CD4 cells after COVID-19. Scientists isolated CD4+ T cells after a roughly 10-day culture period ended. Two-dose vaccination with either BNT162b2 or mRNA-1273 was given to the participants. Trimming removed 2 bases from V and 3 bases from J; junction bases left unmatched: 7. The CDR3 has 18 residues. Germline V lookup: CDR1 SGHRS, CDR2 YFSETQ. With regard to this clone: Its specificity is not known.

Sequencing used immunoSEQ multiplex PCR; TCRdb keeps in-frame clones, though not all of them. The sample contains more than 35,000 clones, 72% of which appear only once. The chain combines TRBV5-1 with TRBJ2-3; 15 bases align to TRBD2. Sequenced material: CD4+ T cells from PBMCs cultured without peptide, taken after COVID-19 vaccination. This sequence was found in a human donor who received a COVID-19 vaccine. The CDR3 region is CASSFAGLAGGVTDTQYF. CDR3 nucleotide sequence: TGCGCCAGCAGCTTCGCGGGACTAGCGGGAGGTGTGACAGATACGCAGTATTTT.